These T cell receptor beta chains were read from a single sample in a study of blood T cell repertoires in COVID-19. TCRdb's copy holds only in-frame clones and misses some; the assay was immunoSEQ multiplex PCR. Of around 220,000 clones listed, roughly 84% are singletons. Input material: PBMCs or T cells enriched from blood (not recorded which). The origin of the receptors is a woman aged 35 to 49 who had recovered from COVID-19. Each CDR3 is given with its conserved first and last residue. D genes are given only for firm matches. Size values are once, few and many counts, or a class for expanded clones, and some rows have none.

clone_size d_call j_call v_call cdr3_nt cdr3_aa
- TRBD1 TRBJ1-5 TRBV6-5 TGTGCCGCCAATTTCCAGGGGGCAAGCAATCAGCCCCAGCATTTT CAANFQGASNQPQHF
once - TRBJ2-7 TRBV9 TGTGCCAGCAGCGTAGACAGTCTCACCTACGAGCAGTACTTC CASSVDSLTYEQYF
- - TRBJ1-5 TRBV30 TGTGCCTGGAGTATGGGGCCAAATCAGCCCCAGCATTTT CAWSMGPNQPQHF
- TRBD2 TRBJ2-3 TRBV2 TGTGCCAGCAGTGAACTAGCGGGAAGGGGGGATACGCAGTATTTT CASSELAGRGDTQYF
- - TRBJ2-1 TRBV18 TGTGCCAGCTCACCACCGGGGCAGGGATCATACAATGAGCAGTTCTTC CASSPPGQGSYNEQFF
- - TRBJ1-1 TRBV16 TGTGCCAGCAGCCAATCGATACAGTGGGACACTGAAGCTTTCTTT CASSQSIQWDTEAFF
- TRBD1 TRBJ1-3 TRBV5-4 TGTGCCAGCAGCGCCGTCCCGGGACAGGGGAACACCATATATTTT CASSAVPGQGNTIYF
- TRBD1 TRBJ1-1 TRBV7-2 TGTGCCAGCAGCTTAAGGGCAGGGGGAAACACTGAAGCTTTCTTT CASSLRAGGNTEAFF
- - TRBJ2-1 TRBV29-1 TGCAGCGTCCGGAGTGATTACAATGAGCAGTTCTTC CSVRSDYNEQFF
- TRBD1 TRBJ1-2 TRBV11-2 TGTGCCAGCAGCTTCGGGACAGGGGAGTATGGCTACACCTTC CASSFGTGEYGYTF
- - TRBJ2-7 TRBV27 TGTGCCAGCAGTTCAGGGGACGGGATCTACGAGCAGTACTTC CASSSGDGIYEQYF
- - TRBJ2-2 TRBV24-1 TGTGCCACCAGTGATTTTTTACAGGGAGGGACCGGGGAGCTGTTTTTT CATSDFLQGGTGELFF
- - TRBJ1-2 TRBV3-1/TRBV3-2 TGTGCCAGCAGCCAATGGGGGGAAAACTATGGCTACACCTTC CASSQWGENYGYTF
- - TRBJ1-1 TRBV5-1 TGCGCCAGCAGCTTGGCTTCAGGTACTGAAGCTTTCTTT CASSLASGTEAFF
- TRBD2 TRBJ2-1 TRBV3-1/TRBV3-2 TGTGCCAGCAGCGTTAGCGGGGCCGATTACAATGAGCAGTTCTTC CASSVSGADYNEQFF
few TRBD1 TRBJ1-2 TRBV2 TGTGCCAGCAGTGAAGGGACAGGATATGGCTACACCTTC CASSEGTGYGYTF
once TRBD1 TRBJ2-6 TRBV28 TGTGCCAGCAGTTTCGTTCGGGGACAGAACACCTCTGGGGCCAACGTCCTGACTTTC CASSFVRGQNTSGANVLTF
- - TRBJ1-3 TRBV5-1 TGCGCCAGCAGCTCCGACTCGCCTTTGAGAAACACCATATATTTT CASSSDSPLRNTIYF
- - TRBJ2-2 TRBV7-6 TGTGCCAGCATCAAAGGGGCCGACACCGGGGAGCTGTTTTTT CASIKGADTGELFF
- TRBD1 TRBJ1-5 TRBV7-8 TGTGCCAGCAGCTTAGTTCAGGGGGTGCTAAGCGGGCCCCAGCATTTT CASSLVQGVLSGPQHF
once TRBD2 TRBJ2-5 TRBV6-6 TGTGCCAGCAGATCTGATAGCGGGATTGAGACCCAGTACTTC CASRSDSGIETQYF
- TRBD2 TRBJ2-3 TRBV28 TGTGCCAGCAGTCTCCGGGGGGGGGCCACAGATACGCAGTATTTT CASSLRGGATDTQYF
- - TRBJ2-2 TRBV27 TGTGCCAGCAGTTTCGGACACAAGAACACCGGGGAGCTGTTTTTT CASSFGHKNTGELFF
few - TRBJ1-3 TRBV7-2 TGTGCCAGCAGCCCCGACTTCTCTGGAAACACCATATATTTT CASSPDFSGNTIYF
- - TRBJ2-2 TRBV7-9 TGTGCCAGCAGCTTAAGTCTAAAGACCGGGGAGCTGTTTTTT CASSLSLKTGELFF
- - TRBJ2-3 TRBV19 TGTGCCAGCTGCGCTAGCGGCACAGATACGCAGTATTTT CASCASGTDTQYF